The 7 T cell receptor beta chains reported below all come from one sample, sequenced in a study of blood T cell repertoires in COVID-19. TCRdb's table, derived via immunoSEQ multiplex PCR, lists solely in-frame clones and lacks some. Of some 150,000 clones in the sample, roughly 84% were seen once. Sample: peripheral blood. These receptors all stem from a human donor in a cohort sampled during active COVID-19.

This rearrangement joins TRBV5-4 to TRBJ2-5; 9 bases align to TRBD2. The J segment lost 6 bases and the V segment lost 2 bases, leaving 5 bases of the junction unmatched. Germline values: CDR1 SGHNT, CDR2 YYREEE (reference sequence). The CDR3 contains 14 residues. The CDR3 protein is CASSFPSGEKTQYF. The DNA of the CDR3 is TGTGCCAGCAGCTTCCCTAGCGGGGAAAAGACCCAGTACTTC.

The V and J genes are TRBV3-1 (or the pseudogene TRBV3-2) and TRBJ2-3; TRBD1 might be the D (5 bases). CDR1 is LGHDT and CDR2 is YNNKEL in the germline V gene (reference sequence). CDR3 length equals 15 residues. The V gene lost 0 bases and the J gene lost 2 bases, with 9 bases spanning the gap. CDR3: CASSQDQTATDTQYF. CDR3 DNA sequence: TGTGCCAGCAGCCAAGACCAGACAGCCACAGATACGCAGTATTTT.

The DNA for the CDR3 is TGTGCCAGCAGCCTGAGAATCTCTGGAAACACCATATATTTT. Translation gives CASSLRISGNTIYF. The chain has TRBV28 and TRBJ1-3; D ambiguous. This CDR3 spans 14 amino acids. The V and J ends lost 6 bases and 0 bases respectively, with 9 bases between them. Germline assignment: CDR1 MDHEN and CDR2 SYDVKM.

This chain links TRBV11-2 with TRBJ2-7, with D tentatively TRBD2 (5 bases). The germline V gene has CDR1 SGHAT and CDR2 FQNNGV. CDR3 length: 14 residues. Trimming removed 0 bases from V and 5 bases from J, with 11 bases in between. The CDR3 sequence: CASSLEAIGDEQYF. CDR3 in DNA: TGTGCCAGCAGCTTAGAGGCCATCGGGGACGAGCAGTACTTC.

This clone was picked up many times. This chain joins TRBV7-9 and TRBJ2-5, with D maybe TRBD1 (5 bases). Trimming shortened V by 7 bases and J by 5 bases, and 23 bases separated the two germline ends. Looked up from germline, CDR1 is SEHNR and CDR2 is FQNEAQ (reference sequence). This CDR3 spans 16 amino acids. DNA of the CDR3: TGTGCCAGCATCCAACTTCCCACAGGATTGCGGGAGACCCAGTACTTC. Amino acids: CASIQLPTGLRETQYF.

The chain uses TRBV5-8 and TRBJ2-3; TRBD2 is a possible D gene (6 bases). Trimming took 0 bases from V and 1 from J, leaving 15 bases between them. The CDR3 runs 17 residues. Germline CDR1 reads SGHTS; CDR2 reads YDEGEE. CDR3 bases: TGTGCCAGCAGCTTGGGTCGGGGGAATTTGCGCACAGATACGCAGTATTTT. It codes for CASSLGRGNLRTDTQYF.

V usage is TRBV2 and J usage is TRBJ1-2, with D tentatively TRBD1 (5 bases). The CDR3 is 15 residues long. Germline V CDR1 and CDR2: SNHLY, FYNNEI. Trimming removed 6 bases from V and 0 bases from J, with 14 bases in between. CDR3 nucleotide sequence: TGTGCCAGCAGCTTAACAACAGGAGCTAACTATGGCTACACCTTC. Encoded protein: CASSLTTGANYGYTF.